This T cell receptor beta chain was observed in a study of radiotherapy plus CTLA-4 blockade in lung cancer. On this clone itself: No antigen is known for it.

The CDR3 is made up of 16 amino acids. V shed 2 bases and J shed 0 bases, with 14 bases lying between them. Germline CDR1 reads GTSNPN; CDR2 reads SVGIG (reference sequence). The table came from immunoSEQ multiplex PCR; TCRdb's copy has only in-frame clones and leaves some out. Of roughly 68,000 clones in the sample, over 65% were seen once. Findings of the study overall: Alongside interferon-beta, early blood T cell clone dynamics were reportedly the best predictor of response.

Here the sequenced sample was peripheral blood, taken from a patient treated with radiotherapy plus ipilimumab. This receptor was taken from a human donor with non-small cell lung cancer who had a complete response to radiotherapy plus ipilimumab. This rearrangement joins TRBV30 to TRBJ2-1; D is possibly TRBD2 (6 bases). The CDR3 is CAWSSGLANSYNEQFF. Written as DNA, the CDR3 is TGTGCCTGGAGTTCTGGGCTAGCGAACTCCTACAATGAGCAGTTCTTC.